This is a list of T cell receptor beta chains from one sample in a study of identifying expanded T cells in peripheral blood. Sequenced by immunoSEQ multiplex PCR; TCRdb stores in-frame clones only, minus some. The sample yields about 130,000 clones, 65% to 90% seen once. The sequencing input was blood. Receptor source: a person between 18 and 75 years old in good health. Each CDR3 is given without its conserved first and last residue. D genes are given only for firm matches.

v_call,d_call,j_call,cdr3_aa
TRBV19,NA,TRBJ1-2,ASSQGDYGYT
TRBV5-8,NA,TRBJ2-7,ASSLRGSYEQY
TRBV7-2,NA,TRBJ2-4,ASSLGRQKAKNIQY
TRBV7-9,NA,TRBJ2-3,ASSSQGLTDTQY
TRBV11-2,TRBD2,TRBJ2-7,ASSLDVLRGGEQY
TRBV19,NA,TRBJ1-5,ASSYRYGNQPQH
TRBV13,NA,TRBJ1-2,ASSSNHEAYGYT
TRBV27,TRBD2,TRBJ2-7,ASSPPSGGVYEQY
TRBV28,NA,TRBJ2-1,ASGQGRAVPEQF
TRBV9,TRBD2,TRBJ2-1,ASSATSGRFNEQF
TRBV29-1,NA,TRBJ1-3,SATSGNTIY
TRBV5-1,TRBD1,TRBJ2-2,ASSLRTGEGRELF
TRBV4-3,NA,TRBJ1-4,ASSQEVIQGANEKLF
TRBV15,TRBD1,TRBJ1-1,ATSGRDRDMNTEAF